This TCR beta chain stems from a study of T cells in localized non-small cell lung cancer. On this clone itself: Its antigen remains unidentified.

CDR3 length: 15 amino acids. V dropped 5 bases and J dropped 4 bases, with 17 bases sitting between them. Germline V gene sequence: CDR1 SGHAT, CDR2 FQNNGV. Only in-frame clones appear in the TCRdb table, and some are missing; sequencing was by immunoSEQ multiplex PCR. In the table there are 45,000 to 55,000 clones, 60% to 80% of which are singletons. Study-level points and caveats: A denser population of T cells in blood accompanied longer overall survival. Among the top 100 tumor clones, a median approximately 60 appeared in adjacent lung. Uninvolved adjacent lung had the highest recorded T cell clonality, with tumor below it. Multi-region tumor sequencing was not done, so intratumor heterogeneity could not be excluded.

The TCR originated in a man aged 40 to 75 with stage I squamous cell lung carcinoma. The material sequenced was peripheral blood, taken before any cancer treatment. This sequence joins TRBV11-2 and TRBJ2-5; D may be TRBD1 or TRBD2 (6 bases each). CDR3 DNA sequence: TGTGCCAGCAGCGCTCGAGGGGGGCCGGGAGAGACCCAGTACTTC. Residues: CASSARGGPGETQYF. Filled out from reference TRBV11-2 and TRBJ2-5, the complete variable domain reads EAGVAQSPRYKIIEKRQSVAFWCNPISGHATLYWYQQILGQGPKLLIQFQNNGVVDDSQLPKDRFSAERLKGVDSTLKIQPAKLEDSAVYLCASSARGGPGETQYFGPGTRLLVL.